A selection of T cell receptor beta chains follows, all from one sample in a study of blood T cell repertoires in COVID-19. Only in-frame clones appear in the TCRdb table, and some are missing; sequencing was by immunoSEQ multiplex PCR. Of about 370,000 clones listed, around 87% are singletons. Source material: PBMCs or T cells enriched from blood (not recorded which). The receptor set was obtained from a man younger than 35 who had recovered from COVID-19. CDR3s leave out the opening cysteine and the closing phenylalanine or tryptophan. Fields, in order: CDR3 protein, V gene.

cdr3_aa: ASRRGLTGGSYNEQF
v_call: TRBV27

cdr3_aa: ASSLRGSSERYNEQF
v_call: TRBV11-3

cdr3_aa: ASSFRRWITDTQY
v_call: TRBV27

cdr3_aa: ASSWGITNTEAF
v_call: TRBV7-9

cdr3_aa: ASSSGGAGEAF
v_call: TRBV13

cdr3_aa: ASSDFNREEQY
v_call: TRBV6-1

cdr3_aa: ASSLGGEDTQY
v_call: TRBV28

cdr3_aa: ASRGRSNQPQH
v_call: TRBV19

cdr3_aa: ASSLGTGAGANVLT
v_call: TRBV5-6

cdr3_aa: ASSQDPTSGGFSYEQY
v_call: TRBV4-3

cdr3_aa: ASSEEGRGMEKLF
v_call: TRBV25-1

cdr3_aa: ASSPGTFYEQY
v_call: TRBV6-2/TRBV6-3

cdr3_aa: ASSFPGLASEQY
v_call: TRBV7-8

cdr3_aa: ASSPGPGGFGELF
v_call: TRBV5-1

cdr3_aa: ASRGLAGTYEQY
v_call: TRBV28

cdr3_aa: ASSLGGAAEFASQH
v_call: TRBV9

cdr3_aa: ASSFAIGRSHTETQY
v_call: TRBV5-1

cdr3_aa: ATSRDGSSSYNEQF
v_call: TRBV15

cdr3_aa: ARQGRRGLAGGSRNEQF
v_call: TRBV21-1

cdr3_aa: ASSPPTAYQPQH
v_call: TRBV2

cdr3_aa: ASSPWGDLTLAKNIQY
v_call: TRBV27

cdr3_aa: ASSSTAYTEAF
v_call: TRBV9

cdr3_aa: ASSVGPREFSGELF
v_call: TRBV9

cdr3_aa: ASSSLWDSNSPLH
v_call: TRBV11-2

cdr3_aa: ASSLIGGVGYT
v_call: TRBV5-5

cdr3_aa: ASSSHRGYGYT
v_call: TRBV6-5

cdr3_aa: ASSWAKDEQY
v_call: TRBV7-8

cdr3_aa: ASSPRPNTEAF
v_call: TRBV9

cdr3_aa: ASSRAGIDNEQF
v_call: TRBV19

cdr3_aa: ASSIGQGGSPLH
v_call: TRBV19

cdr3_aa: ASSRTGYSNQPQH
v_call: TRBV6-5

cdr3_aa: ASSQDPQGWAYEQY
v_call: TRBV4-2

cdr3_aa: ASSQESLVYLSDNEQF
v_call: TRBV3-1/TRBV3-2

cdr3_aa: ASSSQGARTGELF
v_call: TRBV4-2

cdr3_aa: ASSQDPTGHRADGYT
v_call: TRBV4-1

cdr3_aa: ASPARTESTDTQY
v_call: TRBV2

cdr3_aa: ASSLQGDYGYT
v_call: TRBV11-2

cdr3_aa: ASSYSPGGSGNTIY
v_call: TRBV6-5